The present entry profiles one T cell receptor (beta chain) with its context. This entry comes from a study of OX40 agonist ivuxolimab in advanced cancers. Study at large: Patients got intravenous ivuxolimab at 0.01 to 10 mg/kg every 2 weeks.

Germline CDR1 ENHRY, CDR2 SYGVKD. Trimming removed 3 bases from V and 8 bases from J, with 19 bases in between. This CDR3 contains 15 residues. The assay was immunoSEQ multiplex PCR, and TCRdb's table has in-frame clones only and misses some. The profile shows tens of thousands of clones, over 75% of them singletons. The chain combines TRBV10-3 with TRBJ1-2, with D perhaps TRBD1 (5 bases). The receptor comes from an adult with an advanced solid tumor such as melanoma, head and neck, liver or kidney cancer. The sample here was CD4+ or CD8+ T cells sorted from blood, taken in a trial of the OX40 agonist ivuxolimab. In DNA form, the CDR3 reads TGTGCCATCAGTGAAATTCAGGGATTAGAGAGAGGCTACACCTTC. Translation gives CAISEIQGLERGYTF.